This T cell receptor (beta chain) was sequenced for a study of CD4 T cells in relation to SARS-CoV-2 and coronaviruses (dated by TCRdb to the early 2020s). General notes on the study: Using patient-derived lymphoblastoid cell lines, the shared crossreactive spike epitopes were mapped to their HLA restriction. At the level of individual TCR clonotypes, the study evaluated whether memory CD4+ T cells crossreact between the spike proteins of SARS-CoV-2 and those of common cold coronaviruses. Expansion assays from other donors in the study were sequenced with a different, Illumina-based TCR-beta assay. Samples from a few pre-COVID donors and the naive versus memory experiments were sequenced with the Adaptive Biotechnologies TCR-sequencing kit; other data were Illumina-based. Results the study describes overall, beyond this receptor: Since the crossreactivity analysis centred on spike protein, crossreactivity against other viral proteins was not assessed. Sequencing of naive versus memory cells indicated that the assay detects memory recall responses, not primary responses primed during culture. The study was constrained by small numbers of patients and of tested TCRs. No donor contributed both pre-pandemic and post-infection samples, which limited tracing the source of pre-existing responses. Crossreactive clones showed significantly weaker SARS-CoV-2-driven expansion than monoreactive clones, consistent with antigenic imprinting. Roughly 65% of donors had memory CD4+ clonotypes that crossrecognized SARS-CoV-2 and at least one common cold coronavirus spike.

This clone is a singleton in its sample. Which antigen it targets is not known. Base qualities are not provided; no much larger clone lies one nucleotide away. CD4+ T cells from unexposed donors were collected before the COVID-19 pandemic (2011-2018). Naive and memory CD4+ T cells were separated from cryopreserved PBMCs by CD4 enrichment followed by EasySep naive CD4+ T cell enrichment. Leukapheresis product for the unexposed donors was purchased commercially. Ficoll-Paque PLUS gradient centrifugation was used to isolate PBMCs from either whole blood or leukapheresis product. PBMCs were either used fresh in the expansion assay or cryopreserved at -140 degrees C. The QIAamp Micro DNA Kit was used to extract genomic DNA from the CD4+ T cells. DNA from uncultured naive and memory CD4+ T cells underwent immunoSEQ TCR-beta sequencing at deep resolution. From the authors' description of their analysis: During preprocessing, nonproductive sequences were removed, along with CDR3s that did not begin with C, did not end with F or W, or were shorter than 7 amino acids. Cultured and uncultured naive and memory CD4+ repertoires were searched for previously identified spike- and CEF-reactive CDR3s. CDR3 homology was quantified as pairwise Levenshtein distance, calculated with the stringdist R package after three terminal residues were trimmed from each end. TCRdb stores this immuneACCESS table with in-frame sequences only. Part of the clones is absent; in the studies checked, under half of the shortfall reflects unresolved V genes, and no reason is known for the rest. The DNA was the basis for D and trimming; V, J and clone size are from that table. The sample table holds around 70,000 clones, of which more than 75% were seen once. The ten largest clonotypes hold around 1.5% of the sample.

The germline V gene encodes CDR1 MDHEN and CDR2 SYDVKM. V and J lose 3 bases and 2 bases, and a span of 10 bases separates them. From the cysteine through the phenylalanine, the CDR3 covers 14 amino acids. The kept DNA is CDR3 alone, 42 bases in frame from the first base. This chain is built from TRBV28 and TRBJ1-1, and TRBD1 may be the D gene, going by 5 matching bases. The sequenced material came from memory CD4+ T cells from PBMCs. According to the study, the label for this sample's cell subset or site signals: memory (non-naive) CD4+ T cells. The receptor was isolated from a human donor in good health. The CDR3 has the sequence CASSLRQTNTEAFF. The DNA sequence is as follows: TGTGCCAGCAGTTTGAGACAGACTAACACTGAAGCTTTCTTT.